These T cell receptor beta chains were read from a single sample in a study of T cell repertoires in cytomegalovirus infection. TCRdb re-analysed the reads in MiXCR, keeping a single row per CDR3 protein. In the table there are about 830,000 distinct CDR3 sequences, 32% of which are singletons. These receptors have no known antigen. The material sequenced was cultured CD8+ T cells from PBMCs, taken from culture after CMV antigen stimulation. These receptors all stem from a human donor in good health (CMV status not recorded). Some clones in this sample may be carry-over from other donors' samples. The CDR3 runs from the conserved cysteine through the conserved F or W. D genes are given only for firm matches. Size is omitted from some rows. Given values are once, few, many or a class for expanded clones.

>TRBJ2-1|.|TRBV20-1|.
CSAGAPNQIYNEQFF
TGCAGTGCCGGAGCGCCCAACCAAATCTACAATGAGCAGTTCTTC
>TRBJ1-5|few|TRBV4-1|TRBD1
CASSPGTGQQPQHF
TGCGCCAGCAGCCCCGGGACAGGGCAACAGCCCCAGCATTTT
>TRBJ2-1|.|TRBV4-3|TRBD2
CASSQGSGGVNEQFF
TGCGCCAGCAGCCAAGGTAGCGGGGGCGTTAATGAGCAGTTCTTC
>TRBJ1-2|.|TRBV6-1|TRBD1
CASSEEGGQGLLYGYTF
TGTGCCAGCAGTGAAGAAGGGGGACAGGGCTTATTATATGGCTACACCTTC
>TRBJ2-1|few|TRBV6-1|.
CASSANTLSSYNEQFF
TGTGCCAGCAGTGCCAACACCCTCAGCTCCTACAATGAGCAGTTCTTC
>TRBJ2-6|.|TRBV25-1|.
CASSEYGGSGANVLTF
TGTGCCAGCAGTGAATATGGGGGCTCTGGGGCCAACGTCCTGACTTTC
>TRBJ2-5|few|TRBV5-5|.
CASSLPWVREETQYF
TGTGCCAGCAGCCTACCTTGGGTCAGGGAAGAGACCCAGTACTTC
>TRBJ1-2|.|TRBV12-3/TRBV12-4|.
CASSLSVVFYGYTF
TGTGCCAGCAGTCTTAGCGTTGTTTTCTATGGCTACACCTTC
>TRBJ2-4|few|TRBV2|.
CASSARYRNIQYF
TGTGCCAGCAGTGCGAGGTACAGAAACATTCAGTACTTC
>TRBJ1-5|few|TRBV19|TRBD1
CASMDRTQPQHF
TGTGCCAGTATGGACAGGACTCAGCCCCAGCATTTT
>TRBJ2-2|.|TRBV6-6|.
CASSYSTLANTGELFF
TGTGCCAGCAGTTACTCGACACTAGCGAACACCGGGGAGCTGTTTTTT
>TRBJ2-2|.|TRBV5-5|.
CASSLVGQAELFF
TGTGCCAGCAGCTTGGTGGGCCAAGCGGAGCTGTTTTTT
>TRBJ2-3|.|TRBV12-3/TRBV12-4|.
CASSLAVYILLDTDTQYF
TGTGCCAGCAGTTTAGCTGTTTATATCCTACTCGACACAGATACGCAGTATTTT
>TRBJ1-3|many|TRBV7-6|.
CASSSRPDTNVNTIYF
TGTGCCAGCAGTTCTCGACCGGACACCAACGTAAACACCATATATTTT
>TRBJ1-1|.|TRBV19|TRBD1
CASSYLGQENTEAFF
TGTGCCAGTAGTTACCTGGGACAGGAGAACACTGAAGCTTTCTTT
>TRBJ2-1|few|TRBV7-6|TRBD1
CASSRTGTDYNEQFF
TGTGCCAGCAGCCGCACCGGGACAGACTACAATGAGCAGTTCTTC
>TRBJ1-2|few|TRBV12-3/TRBV12-4|.
CASSLEIWGSGYTF
TGTGCCAGCAGTTTGGAAATCTGGGGTTCTGGCTACACCTTC
>TRBJ1-4|.|TRBV20-1|TRBD1
CSAMNRGRRLTNEKLFF
TGCAGTGCTATGAACAGGGGGCGCAGGTTAACTAATGAAAAACTGTTTTTT
>TRBJ1-4|.|TRBV29-1|.
CSVEDGRDTGTVGEKLFF
TGCAGCGTTGAAGATGGACGGGACACCGGAACCGTAGGTGAAAAACTGTTTTTT
>TRBJ2-5|few|TRBV28|TRBD2
CASSTSGGGLQETQYF
TGTGCCAGCAGCACCTCGGGCGGGGGGCTCCAAGAGACCCAGTACTTC
>TRBJ2-1|many|TRBV7-6|.
CASSFRGRGAFSYNEQFF
TGTGCCAGCAGCTTCCGGGGTAGGGGGGCTTTCTCCTACAATGAGCAGTTCTTC
>TRBJ2-3|many|TRBV7-6|.
CASSLGSGSTDTQYF
TGTGCCAGCAGCTTAGGAAGTGGCAGCACAGATACGCAGTATTTT
>TRBJ1-2|.|TRBV7-6|.
CASSAGKAHYGYTF
TGTGCCAGCAGCGCAGGAAAGGCTCACTATGGCTACACCTTC
>TRBJ2-3|.|TRBV29-1|TRBD1
CSVVGGTGFLDTQYF
TGCAGCGTTGTCGGCGGGACAGGGTTTTTGGATACGCAGTATTTT
>TRBJ1-1|.|TRBV25-1|.
CASSEYFPEEENTEAFF
TGTGCCAGCAGTGAATATTTCCCGGAGGAGGAGAACACTGAAGCTTTCTTT
>TRBJ2-5|many|TRBV7-9|TRBD1
CASSLPGQGEETQYF
TGTGCCAGCAGCTTACCGGGACAGGGGGAAGAGACCCAGTACTTC
>TRBJ2-7|many|TRBV19|TRBD1
CARGTGGSYEQYF
TGTGCCAGGGGGACAGGGGGCTCCTACGAGCAGTACTTC
>TRBJ1-1|.|TRBV5-5|.
CASSLGLLEAFF
TGTGCCAGCAGCTTGGGACTCCTCGAAGCTTTCTTT
>TRBJ2-1|few|TRBV5-5|TRBD2
CASSLEDSGVNEQFF
TGTGCCAGCAGCTTGGAGGATAGCGGGGTCAATGAGCAGTTCTTC
>TRBJ2-3|many|TRBV7-2|.
CASSPRALPSTDTQYF
TGTGCCAGCAGCCCTCGGGCCCTACCCAGCACAGATACGCAGTATTTT
>TRBJ1-1|.|TRBV28|.
CASSFSGTHTEAFF
TGTGCCAGCAGTTTCTCCGGTACCCACACTGAAGCTTTCTTT
>TRBJ1-2|.|TRBV5-4|.
CASRTWGGNYGYTF
TGTGCCAGCAGGACTTGGGGCGGGAACTATGGCTACACCTTC
>TRBJ2-4|.|TRBV9|TRBD1
CASSVFSGTGGDIQYF
TGTGCCAGCAGCGTTTTTTCGGGGACAGGGGGAGACATTCAGTACTTC